The 20 T cell receptor beta chains given below trace back to one sample, sequenced in a study of blood T cell repertoires in COVID-19. Sequencing used immunoSEQ multiplex PCR; TCRdb keeps in-frame clones, though not all of them. This sample has a few hundred thousand clones, with approximately 82% found just once. What was sequenced was peripheral blood. These receptors were obtained from a woman in her thirties or forties who had recovered from COVID-19.

The CDR3 region is CASSPGTPPEQYF. CDR3 DNA sequence: TGTGCCAGCTCGCCGGGGACTCCTCCCGAGCAGTACTTC. The chain employs TRBV18 and TRBJ2-7, with TRBD2 as a possible D gene (6 bases). The germline V gene encodes CDR1 KGHSH and CDR2 LQKENI. V dropped 6 bases and J dropped 6 bases, with 15 bases sitting between them. The CDR3 totals 13 residues.

The chain uses TRBV7-2 and TRBJ2-1, with D possibly being TRBD2 (5 bases). CDR3 size: 15 residues. Trimming pared 3 bases from V and 6 bases from J, leaving 15 bases between. Germline lookup yields CDR1 SGHTA and CDR2 FQGNSA. CDR3 sequence: CASSFDYQYRNEQFF. CDR3 DNA: TGTGCCAGCAGCTTTGACTACCAGTATCGCAATGAGCAGTTCTTC.

This rearrangement joins TRBV12-3 or TRBV12-4 to TRBJ2-5, with D hard to call. The germline V and J ends were trimmed by 8 bases and 5 bases, with 12 bases remaining between them. The CDR3 is made up of 12 amino acids. CDR3 in DNA: TGTGCCAGCGCTCAGGCGTACGAGACCCAGTACTTC. This codes for CASAQAYETQYF.

J is TRBJ2-7 and V is TRBV6-1; 13 nucleotides match TRBD2. This CDR3 has 17 amino acids. V shed 2 bases and J 2 bases; nucleotides not matched to a gene: 6. Germline-derived CDR1 and CDR2 are MNHNS and SASEGT. The CDR3: CASSETATSGGAYEQYF. CDR3 nucleotide sequence: TGTGCCAGCAGTGAAACCGCCACTAGCGGGGGGGCCTACGAGCAGTACTTC.

The rearrangement joins TRBV5-1 to TRBJ2-7; D perhaps matches TRBD2 (6 bases). CDR3 length: 16 residues. Germline-derived CDR1 and CDR2 are SGHRS and YFSETQ. Trimming took 4 bases from V and 0 from J, leaving 17 bases between them. For the CDR3, the DNA is TGCGCCAGCAGCCCCTCCCTCCTCGGGAGCTCCTACGAGCAGTACTTC. As protein: CASSPSLLGSSYEQYF.

The V call is TRBV20-1, the J call TRBJ1-5; no clear D. V dropped 3 bases and J dropped 4 bases, with 10 bases sitting between them. The CDR3 is 13 residues long. Germline V lookup: CDR1 DFQATT, CDR2 SNEGSKA (reference sequence). CDR3 protein: CSASLAPNQPQHF. CDR3 in DNA: TGCAGTGCTAGTCTGGCCCCAAATCAGCCCCAGCATTTT.

The CDR3 region is CASSRGRSDGYTF. The CDR3 DNA reads as TGTGCCAGCAGCCGGGGGAGATCTGATGGCTACACCTTC. The chain joins TRBV7-8 to TRBJ1-2; D might be TRBD1 (5 bases). This CDR3 is built from 13 residues. V was shortened by 5 bases and J by 6 bases, with 13 bases between the two germline ends. Germline loops: CDR1 SGHVS, CDR2 FQNEAQ.

The chain joins TRBV6-5 to TRBJ1-3; possibly TRBD1 for D (5 bases). V dropped 7 bases and J dropped 6 bases, with 10 bases sitting between them. Germline-derived CDR1 and CDR2 are MNHEY and SVGAGI. This CDR3 is 12 amino acids long. This CDR3 is CASKWGENTIYF. CDR3 nucleotide sequence: TGTGCCAGCAAGTGGGGCGAAAACACCATATATTTT.

J is TRBJ2-2 and V is TRBV5-1, with TRBD2 matching 11 bases. Unmatched junction bases numbered 4, after V lost 4 bases and J lost 5 bases. The CDR3 has 15 amino acids. The germline CDR1 and CDR2 sequences are SGHRS and YFSETQ. CDR3 sequence (DNA): TGCGCCAGCAGCCTAGCGGGGGGAGATACCGGGGAGCTGTTTTTT. Amino acids: CASSLAGGDTGELFF. Full variable domain (missing parts from reference TRBV5-1 and TRBJ2-2): KAGVTQTPRYLIKTRGQQVTLSCSPISGHRSVSWYQQTPGQGLQFLFEYFSETQRNKGNFPGRFSGRQFSNSRSEMNVSTLELGDSALYLCASSLAGGDTGELFFGEGSRLTVL.

The chain links TRBV7-2 to TRBJ2-3, with 14 bases identical to TRBD2. Germline V gene lookup returns CDR1 SGHTA and CDR2 FQGNSA. This CDR3 is 16 amino acids long. J lost 2 bases, V lost 4 bases, and 2 bases had no gene match. CDR3 in amino acids: CASSWTSGGNTDTQYF. In DNA, the CDR3 is TGTGCCAGCAGCTGGACTAGCGGGGGGAACACAGATACGCAGTATTTT. The full variable domain, its missing parts supplied by reference TRBV7-2 and TRBJ2-3, is GAGVSQSPSNKVTEKGKDVELRCDPISGHTALYWYRQSLGQGLEFLIYFQGNSAPDKSGLPSDRFSAERTGGSVSTLTIQRTQQEDSAVYLCASSWTSGGNTDTQYFGPGTRLTVL.

The V gene is TRBV7-2, the J gene TRBJ2-2; 15 nucleotides line up with TRBD2. This CDR3 is 19 amino acids long. Germline V gives CDR1 SGHTA, CDR2 FQGNSA. Germline trimming cut 4 bases from V and 6 bases from J; bases unmatched to any gene: 12. As DNA, the CDR3 is TGTGCCAGCAGCTATACGGGACTAGCGGGAGGAATTGGAGCCGGGGAGCTGTTTTTT. This sequence encodes CASSYTGLAGGIGAGELFF. Complete variable domain (other parts from reference TRBV7-2 and TRBJ2-2): GAGVSQSPSNKVTEKGKDVELRCDPISGHTALYWYRQSLGQGLEFLIYFQGNSAPDKSGLPSDRFSAERTGGSVSTLTIQRTQQEDSAVYLCASSYTGLAGGIGAGELFFGEGSRLTVL.

This rearrangement joins TRBV21-1 to TRBJ2-1; the DNA was not used to check the table's D call, TRBD1. TRBV21-1 is flagged as a pseudogene. The CDR3 spans 15 residues. CDR3 DNA sequence: TGTGCCAGCAGCAACAACAGAACTTCCTACAATGAGCAGTTCTTC. Translated, it gives CASSNNRTSYNEQFF.

The V call is TRBV5-1, the J call TRBJ2-7, with a possible D match to TRBD1 (6 bases). The CDR3 runs to 13 residues. V lost 4 bases and J lost 1, with 9 bases in between. CDR1 and CDR2 (germline): SGHRS, YFSETQ. The CDR3 coding sequence is TGCGCCAGCAGCCGACAGGATTCCTACGAGCAGTACTTC. Translating gives CASSRQDSYEQYF.

The gene calls are TRBV11-3 and TRBJ2-1, with 9 nucleotides matching TRBD2. This CDR3 contains 16 residues. Germline CDR1 reads SGHNT; CDR2 reads YENEEA. J gave up 5 bases and V 5 bases, and 10 bases lay outside the gene matches. The CDR3 coding sequence is TGTGCCAGCAGCCGACCTCTAGCGGGGCTCGACAATGAGCAGTTCTTC. This translates into CASSRPLAGLDNEQFF.

The V call is TRBV7-2, the J call TRBJ2-3, with TRBD1 matching over 8 bases. CDR3 length: 14 amino acids. Germline assignment: CDR1 SGHTA and CDR2 FQGNSA. J gave up 0 bases and V 5 bases, and 1 base lay outside the gene matches. The CDR3: CASSRQGSTDTQYF. The CDR3 DNA reads as TGTGCCAGCAGCAGACAGGGGAGCACAGATACGCAGTATTTT.

V and J are TRBV2 and TRBJ2-2; a possible D gene is TRBD2 (6 bases). The CDR3 extends over 14 amino acids. V was clipped by 11 bases and J by 0 bases, with 13 bases between them. Germline CDR1 reads SNHLY; CDR2 reads FYNNEI. The CDR3 region is CAEGRTANTGELFF. CDR3 DNA sequence: TGTGCCGAGGGGAGGACCGCGAACACCGGGGAGCTGTTTTTT.

As concerns this clone: The germline gene is not matched at one end of the junction; a read error may be the cause. The V and J genes are TRBV5-4 and TRBJ2-6; D call uncertain. From germline, CDR1 is SGHNT and CDR2 YYREEE (reference sequence). CDR3 length equals 17 residues. The CDR3, as DNA: TGTGCCAGCAACTTGGGTACGCACGGCTCTGGGGCCAACGTCCTGACTTTC. Its protein is CASNLGTHGSGANVLTF.

This chain links TRBV30 with TRBJ1-3; TRBD1 aligns across 7 bases. This CDR3 has 12 amino acids. CDR1 and CDR2 (germline): GTSNPN, SVGIG (reference sequence). Trimming took 7 bases from V and 2 from J; bases not matched to a gene: 2. The CDR3 here is CAFGTAGNTIYF. DNA of the CDR3: TGTGCCTTCGGGACAGCTGGAAACACCATATATTTT.

The gene calls are TRBV27 and TRBJ1-4; TRBD1 matches 7 bases. In germline, CDR1 is MNHEY, CDR2 SMNVEV (reference sequence). J lost 1 base, V lost 5 bases, and 7 bases had no gene match. The CDR3 is 16 residues long. CDR3 residues: CASSRQRQGTNEKLFF. The CDR3 region has the DNA TGTGCCAGCAGTCGACAAAGACAGGGAACTAATGAAAAACTGTTTTTT.

V gene TRBV6-5 combines with J gene TRBJ2-2, with 7 positions matching TRBD1. The CDR3 totals 14 residues. V dropped 6 bases and J dropped 5; count of bases not matched to a gene: 6. Per the germline V gene, CDR1 is MNHEY and CDR2 is SVGAGI. This CDR3 reads CASRLIQGTGELFF. In DNA form, the CDR3 reads TGTGCCAGCAGGCTCATACAGGGGACCGGGGAGCTGTTTTTT.